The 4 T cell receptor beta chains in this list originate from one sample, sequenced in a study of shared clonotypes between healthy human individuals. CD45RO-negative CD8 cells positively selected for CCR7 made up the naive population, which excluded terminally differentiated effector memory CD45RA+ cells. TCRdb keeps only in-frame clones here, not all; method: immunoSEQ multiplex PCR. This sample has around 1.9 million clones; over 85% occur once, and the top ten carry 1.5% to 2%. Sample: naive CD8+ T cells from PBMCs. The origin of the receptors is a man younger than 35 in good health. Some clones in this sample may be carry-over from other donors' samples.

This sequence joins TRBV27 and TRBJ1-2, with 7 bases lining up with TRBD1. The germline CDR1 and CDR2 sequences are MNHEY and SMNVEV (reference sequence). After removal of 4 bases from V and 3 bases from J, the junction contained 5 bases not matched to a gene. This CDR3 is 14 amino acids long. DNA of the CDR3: TGTGCCAGCAGTTACCACAGGGGACACTATGGCTACACCTTC. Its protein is CASSYHRGHYGYTF.

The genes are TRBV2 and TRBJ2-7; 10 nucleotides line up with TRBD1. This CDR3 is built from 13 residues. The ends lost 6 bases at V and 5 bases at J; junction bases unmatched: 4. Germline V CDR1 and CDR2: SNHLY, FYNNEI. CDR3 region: CASRGQGVHEQYF. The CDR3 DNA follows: TGTGCCAGCAGAGGACAGGGGGTCCACGAGCAGTACTTC.

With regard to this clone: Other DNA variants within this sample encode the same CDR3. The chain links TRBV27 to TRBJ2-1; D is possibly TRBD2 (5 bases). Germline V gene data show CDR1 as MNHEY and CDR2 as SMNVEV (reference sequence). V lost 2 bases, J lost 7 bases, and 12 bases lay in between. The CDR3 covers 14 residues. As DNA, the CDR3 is TGTGCCAGCAGTTTACGGGGTCTGGGGAATGAGCAGTTCTTC. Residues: CASSLRGLGNEQFF.

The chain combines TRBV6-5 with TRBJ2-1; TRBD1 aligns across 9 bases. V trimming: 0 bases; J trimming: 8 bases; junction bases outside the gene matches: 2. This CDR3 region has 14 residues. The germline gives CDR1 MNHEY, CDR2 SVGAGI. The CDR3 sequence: CASSYSQGADEQFF. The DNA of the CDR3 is TGTGCCAGCAGTTACTCACAGGGGGCAGATGAGCAGTTCTTC.